This T cell receptor (beta chain) was captured by sequencing in a study of blood T cell repertoires in COVID-19. Study details: Researchers got acute and convalescent COVID-19 samples from the United States, Italy and Spain.

Per the original data handling: By means of reference gene primer amplification, nucleated cell counts were estimated. Clones were sequenced by immunoSEQ multiplex PCR, and TCRdb holds only the in-frame ones, with some missing. V and J calls and clone size are those listed in that table; D and trimming were worked out from the DNA. This sample has about 76,000 clones; approximately 80% occur once, and the top ten carry 15%. Losses at the gene ends were 6 bases for V and 6 bases for J; bases not matched to a gene: 8. CDR1 and CDR2 from the germline V gene are LNHDA and SQIVND (reference sequence). This CDR3 is 15 amino acids long.

The specimen was peripheral blood. This sequence originates from a human donor in a cohort sampled during active COVID-19. This rearrangement joins TRBV19 to TRBJ1-5; 10 positions agree with TRBD1. The CDR3 nucleotides read TGTGCCAGTAGGGACAGGGGGGGTCAGTTTCAGCCCCAGCATTTT. As protein: CASRDRGGQFQPQHF.